A single sample gave rise to the 16 T cell receptor beta chains below, sequenced in a study of T cells after yellow fever vaccination. TCRdb ran MiXCR on the 5' RACE reads and lists one entry per CDR3 protein. The data contain about 430,000 distinct CDR3 sequences, roughly 20% of them seen just once; the ten biggest clones take up over 15%. Source: PBMCs, taken before the yellow fever booster vaccination. The receptors were gathered from a man aged 18 to 29 who received the YFV17D yellow fever vaccine.

This clonotype has a count of ten or more. The V and J genes are TRBV20-1 and TRBJ2-3; D is possibly TRBD2 (6 bases). The CDR3 is 14 amino acids. Germline CDR1 reads DFQATT; CDR2 reads SNEGSKA (reference sequence). V was trimmed by 6 bases and J by 1 base, leaving 14 bases between them. The CDR3 DNA is TGCAGTGCCACCGGGACTTCGGGCACAGATACGCAGTATTTT. Protein product: CSATGTSGTDTQYF.

The chain carries TRBV2 and TRBJ1-6; no reliable D call. CDR1 and CDR2 (germline): SNHLY, FYNNEI. V was cut by 7 bases and J by 11 bases, with 12 bases left in between. The CDR3 extends over 12 amino acids. The CDR3 here is CASIDLDPPLHF. The CDR3 bases are TGTGCCAGCATTGATCTCGATCCACCCCTCCACTTT.

The chain uses TRBV6-6 and TRBJ2-1, with D perhaps matching TRBD1 (5 bases). The V and J ends lost 3 bases and 9 bases respectively, with 12 bases between them. Germline V gene sequence: CDR1 MNHNY, CDR2 SVGAGI (reference sequence). The CDR3 spans 13 residues. The CDR3 sequence is CASSYDSLGEQFF. CDR3 sequence (DNA): TGTGCCAGCAGTTATGACAGCCTCGGTGAGCAGTTCTTC.

The chain has TRBV29-1 and TRBJ2-1; 8 bases map to TRBD2. The germline gives CDR1 SQVTM, CDR2 ANQGSEA. This CDR3 has 15 amino acids. Here the CDR3 DNA reads TGCAGGCTCCCGGGCGGGGGGATCTCCTACAATGAGCAGTTCTTC. Protein: CRLPGGGISYNEQFF.

This clonotype showed up just a few times. The V gene is TRBV28, the J gene TRBJ2-2; either TRBD1 or TRBD2 may fit D (5 bases each). This CDR3 has 13 amino acids. Germline lookup yields CDR1 MDHEN and CDR2 SYDVKM. V was pared by 4 bases and J by 13 bases, with 16 bases between. CDR3 region: CASSSRDRRGLFF. The CDR3 DNA reads as TGTGCCAGCAGTTCTCGGGACCGACGGGGGCTGTTTTTT.

The rearrangement joins TRBV29-1 to TRBJ2-5, with 7 bases that match TRBD2. The CDR3 consists of 11 residues. V trimming: 6 bases; J trimming: 3 bases; junction bases outside the gene matches: 1. Looked up from germline, CDR1 is SQVTM and CDR2 is ANQGSEA. CDR3 sequence (DNA): TGCAGCGTGAGCGGGGAAGAGACCCAGTACTTC. The encoded protein is CSVSGEETQYF.

This clonotype was observed a handful of times. The chain is built from TRBV7-2 and TRBJ1-5; D ambiguous. CDR3 size: 14 residues. The germline V and J ends were trimmed by 4 bases and 2 bases, with 9 bases remaining between them. The germline CDR1 and CDR2 sequences are SGHTA and FQGNSA. The CDR3 bases are TGTGCCAGCAGCTCGATTGAACGCAATCAGCCCCAGCATTTT. Encoded protein: CASSSIERNQPQHF.

There are a few counts of this clonotype. This chain uses TRBV24-1 with TRBJ2-3; D may be TRBD1 or TRBD2 (5 bases each). This CDR3 spans 14 amino acids. Germline assignment: CDR1 KGHDR and CDR2 SFDVKD. Trimming removed 10 bases at V and 5 bases at J, with 18 bases between. This CDR3 is CATSERGAGDTQYF. Written as DNA, the CDR3 is TGTGCCACTTCGGAGAGAGGGGCCGGAGATACGCAGTATTTT.

In its sample, this clonotype was seen a few times. The V and J genes are TRBV6-1 and TRBJ2-7; D ambiguous. This CDR3 region has 13 residues. V gave up 9 bases and J gave up 0 bases, with 12 bases separating them. Germline values: CDR1 MNHNS, CDR2 SASEGT. In nucleotides, the CDR3 is TGTGCCAGGGGCCGCCCGAGCTCCTACGAGCAGTACGTC. Protein: CARGRPSSYEQYV.

The genes are TRBV4-2 and TRBJ1-6; 8 bases are a match to TRBD1. After removal of 3 bases from V and 13 bases from J, the junction contained 8 bases not matched to a gene. Germline V CDR1 and CDR2: LGHNA, YNFKEQ. The CDR3 is 14 amino acids. This CDR3 is CASSQTGVAGPLHF. The CDR3 DNA reads as TGTGCCAGCAGCCAGACAGGGGTTGCAGGTCCCCTCCACTTT.

The chain combines TRBV20-1 with TRBJ2-3; weak D call: TRBD2 (6 bases). The CDR3 is made up of 15 amino acids. Deletions cut 0 bases from V and 4 bases from J, with 14 bases between. Germline CDR1 and CDR2: DFQATT and SNEGSKA (reference sequence). The DNA for the CDR3 is TGCAGTGCTAGAGATTTCAGGGAGGCAGCAGATACGCAGTATTTT. Translation: CSARDFREAADTQYF.

The chain's CDR3 is CASSLNGRGRETEAFF. The DNA for the CDR3 is TGTGCCAGCAGCTTAAACGGGCGGGGGCGAGAAACTGAAGCTTTCTTT. This rearrangement joins TRBV7-3 to TRBJ1-1, with D possibly being TRBD1 (6 bases). The CDR3 contains 16 residues. CDR1 is SGHTA and CDR2 is FQGTGA in the germline V gene. Trimming shortened V by 1 base and J by 5 bases, and 17 bases separated the two germline ends.

This clonotype was observed a few times. The chain recombines TRBV2 with TRBJ2-7, with 7 bases lining up with TRBD2. Germline values: CDR1 SNHLY, CDR2 FYNNEI. The CDR3 runs 10 residues. Losses at the gene ends were 6 bases for V and 7 bases for J; bases not matched to a gene: 0. In DNA, the CDR3 is TGTGCCAGCAGGCGGGGGGAGCAGTACGTC. This encodes CASRRGEQYV.

Remarks on this clonotype: Just one base apart from a much larger clone, this may be a read error. The J gene is TRBJ2-1, the V gene TRBV7-2, with 10 bases matching TRBD1. Germline V gene lookup returns CDR1 SGHTA and CDR2 FQGNSA. Germline trimming cut 5 bases from V and 15 bases from J; bases unmatched to any gene: 13. The length of the CDR3 is 14 residues. CDR3 DNA sequence: TGTGCCAGCAGCGCCCTGACAGGGGGCCGGGAGGTGTTCTTC. It codes for CASSALTGGREVFF.

The chain employs TRBV5-1 and TRBJ2-2; 10 bases are a match to TRBD1. The CDR3 length is 15 residues. CDR1 and CDR2 from the germline V gene are SGHRS and YFSETQ. Trimming took 7 bases from V and 3 from J; bases not matched to a gene: 6. The CDR3 coding sequence is TGCGCCAGCGCCGGGACAGGGGTCGACACCGGGGAGCTGTTTTTT. This translates into CASAGTGVDTGELFF.

This clonotype was recorded a few times. V is TRBV12-3 or TRBV12-4 and J is TRBJ2-2; no clear D. The length of the CDR3 is 11 residues. With 3 bases removed from V and 7 bases from J, the gap between germline ends came to 3 bases. The CDR3 DNA reads as TGTGCCAGCAGTTTTATCGGGGAGCTGTTTTTT. Translation gives CASSFIGELFF.